This T cell receptor beta chain stems from a study of blood T cell repertoires in COVID-19. Looking at the study overall: Nucleic acid was either cDNA or gDNA, and it came from T cells, B-cell-depleted T cells, or PBMCs.

The germline V gene has CDR1 SGHRS and CDR2 YFSETQ. The V and J ends lost 1 base and 5 bases respectively, with 10 bases between them. The CDR3 is 14 amino acids. Per the authors' pipeline: Amplification from reference gene primers served as the basis for estimated nucleated cell counts. The data were produced by immunoSEQ multiplex PCR, yet TCRdb's version contains in-frame clones alone and is incomplete. V and J calls plus clone size are reproduced from that table; the DNA served to infer D and trimming. This sample carries fewer than 400,000 clones, 85% of them seen once, and the ten largest clones take approximately 3.6%.

Material: peripheral blood. J is TRBJ1-5 and V is TRBV5-1, with D perhaps matching TRBD1 (6 bases). The receptor comes from a young woman with acute or convalescent COVID-19. The CDR3 DNA reads as TGCGCCAGCAGCTTGCTGGCAGGGGATCAGCCCCAGCATTTT. Its protein is CASSLLAGDQPQHF.